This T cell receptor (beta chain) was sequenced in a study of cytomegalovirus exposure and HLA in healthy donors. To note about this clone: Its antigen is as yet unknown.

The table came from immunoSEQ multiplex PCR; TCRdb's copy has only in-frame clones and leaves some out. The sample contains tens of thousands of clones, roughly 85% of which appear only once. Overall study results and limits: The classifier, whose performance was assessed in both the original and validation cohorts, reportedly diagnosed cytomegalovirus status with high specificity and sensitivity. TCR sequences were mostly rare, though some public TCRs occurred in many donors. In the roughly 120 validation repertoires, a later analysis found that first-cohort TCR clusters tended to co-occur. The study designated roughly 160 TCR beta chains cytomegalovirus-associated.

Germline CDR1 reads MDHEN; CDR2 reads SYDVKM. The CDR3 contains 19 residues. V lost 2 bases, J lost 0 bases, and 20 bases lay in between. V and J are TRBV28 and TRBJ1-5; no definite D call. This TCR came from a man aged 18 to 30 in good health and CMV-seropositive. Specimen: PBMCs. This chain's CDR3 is CASSLTLKWALYSNQPQHF. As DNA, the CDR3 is TGTGCCAGCAGTTTAACTCTAAAATGGGCCTTATATAGCAATCAGCCCCAGCATTTT.